The 10 T cell receptor beta chains presented below share a single source sample, sequenced in a study of blood T cell repertoires in COVID-19. Data came from immunoSEQ multiplex PCR; TCRdb stores just in-frame clones and leaves some out. This sample has 210,000 or so clones, with about nine tenths found just once. Sequencing used peripheral blood. The receptors stem from a woman in her fifties or sixties with acute or convalescent COVID-19.

A note on this clone: Other DNA sequences in this specimen translate into the identical CDR3. The V and J genes are TRBV7-3 and TRBJ2-1, with TRBD2 matching over 7 bases. J gave up 0 bases and V 1 base, and 3 bases lay outside the gene matches. The germline gives CDR1 SGHTA, CDR2 FQGTGA. The CDR3 runs to 16 residues. In DNA form, the CDR3 reads TGTGCCAGCAGCTTAATAGGCGGGAGCTCCTACAATGAGCAGTTCTTC. Protein: CASSLIGGSSYNEQFF.

This clone was detected once. The chain is built from TRBV7-8 and TRBJ2-3, with TRBD2 matching 10 bases. In germline, CDR1 is SGHVS, CDR2 FQNEAQ. The CDR3 runs to 15 residues. Germline trimming cut 1 base from V and 7 bases from J; bases unmatched to any gene: 5. CDR3 amino acids: CASSLVAAGGYTQYF. DNA of the CDR3: TGTGCCAGCAGCTTAGTGGCAGCGGGGGGGTATACGCAGTATTTT.

The V gene is TRBV5-1, the J gene TRBJ2-1; 11 bases align to TRBD2. Germline CDR1 reads SGHRS; CDR2 reads YFSETQ. The CDR3 is 18 residues long. J was trimmed by 5 bases and V by 0 bases; bases with no gene match: 10. CDR3 in amino acids: CASSLVGSGTSGDNEQFF. The CDR3 DNA sequence: TGCGCCAGCAGCTTGGTGGGTTCCGGGACTAGCGGAGACAATGAGCAGTTCTTC.

The V and J genes are TRBV30 and TRBJ1-3, with 7 nucleotides matching TRBD1. V gave up 2 bases and J gave up 7 bases; unmatched junction bases: 5. This CDR3 has 13 residues. The V gene's germline CDR1 is GTSNPN and CDR2 SVGIG (reference sequence). DNA of the CDR3: TGTGCCTGGAGTAGTCTCAGGGGGAACACCATATATTTT. Protein sequence: CAWSSLRGNTIYF.

This sequence joins TRBV19 and TRBJ2-2; TRBD1 matches 7 bases. CDR3 length equals 16 residues. V shed 3 bases and J 7 bases; nucleotides not matched to a gene: 11. Germline V gene data show CDR1 as LNHDA and CDR2 as SQIVND (reference sequence). The CDR3 bases are TGTGCCAGTAGTATGCCTCCTGACAGGGCTTACGGGGAGCTGTTTTTT. The encoded protein is CASSMPPDRAYGELFF. Combining the CDR3 with reference TRBV19 and TRBJ2-2 gives the whole variable domain DGGITQSPKYLFRKEGQNVTLSCEQNLNHDAMYWYRQDPGQGLRLIYYSQIVNDFQKGDIAEGYSVSREKKESFPLTVTSAQKNPTAFYLCASSMPPDRAYGELFFGEGSRLTVL.

The chain joins TRBV18 to TRBJ2-3; 9 bases are a match to TRBD2. The germline CDR1 and CDR2 sequences are KGHSH and LQKENI. The CDR3 runs to 17 residues. Trimming cost V 1 base and J 0 bases; bases outside gene matches: 5. The CDR3 sequence is CASSPRQRGDSTDTQYF. In nucleotides, the CDR3 is TGTGCCAGCTCACCACGTCAGCGGGGGGATAGCACAGATACGCAGTATTTT.

The chain employs TRBV5-1 and TRBJ1-1, with D possibly matching TRBD1 (5 bases). In germline, CDR1 is SGHRS, CDR2 YFSETQ. The CDR3 spans 15 residues. The V end was cut by 1 base, the J end by 6 bases, with 16 bases between. The CDR3 here is CASSLNQGFMSEAFF. CDR3 sequence (DNA): TGCGCCAGCAGCTTGAATCAGGGTTTCATGTCTGAAGCTTTCTTT.

The V and J genes are TRBV6-5 and TRBJ1-2, with 10 bases aligning to TRBD1. This CDR3 comprises 15 residues. CDR1 is MNHEY, CDR2 SVGAGI, per germline. J lost 2 bases, V lost 5 bases, and 5 bases had no gene match. The CDR3 sequence: CASSRRQGANYGYTF. Here the CDR3 DNA reads TGTGCCAGCAGTAGGAGACAGGGGGCGAACTATGGCTACACCTTC.

This chain joins TRBV25-1 and TRBJ1-6; the D is unclear. The CDR3 covers 16 residues. Trimming shortened V by 7 bases and J by 6 bases, and 19 bases separated the two germline ends. Germline V gene lookup returns CDR1 MGHDK and CDR2 SYGVNS. CDR3 in DNA: TGTGCCAGCACCACGTCAGTGGGCCGATTTAATTCACCCCTCCACTTT. Its protein product is CASTTSVGRFNSPLHF.

About this clone: The junction differs from germline at one of its ends, possibly a read error. This sequence joins TRBV11-2 and TRBJ1-3; D is perhaps TRBD1 (5 bases). CDR3 length: 12 residues. The germline gives CDR1 SGHAT, CDR2 FQNNGV. DNA of the CDR3: TGTGCCAGCAGCTTAGGAGGAGGGGCGGTTCATTTT. Its protein is CASSLGGGAVHF.